This T cell receptor (beta chain) was found in a study of OX40 agonist ivuxolimab in advanced cancers. The germline gives CDR1 SEHNR, CDR2 FQNEAQ (reference sequence). This CDR3 region has 13 residues. V lost 5 bases, J lost 5 bases, and 10 bases lay in between. Profiled with immunoSEQ multiplex PCR; TCRdb holds only in-frame clones, not every one. The sample records 20,000 to 25,000 clones, around 89% being singletons. This sequence was found in an adult with an advanced solid tumor such as melanoma, head and neck, liver or kidney cancer. The starting material was CD4+ or CD8+ T cells sorted from blood, obtained in a trial of the OX40 agonist ivuxolimab. The genes are TRBV7-9 and TRBJ2-1; D is uncertain. The CDR3 DNA reads TGTGCCAGCAGCCCCCGGACCCACAATGAGCAGTTCTTC. Protein: CASSPRTHNEQFF.